The present TCR beta chain was sequenced within a study of molecular identifiers for immune sequencing clone quantification. The study, taken as a whole, reports: Clones that exceeded 20 RNA copies held over 99% of effector molecules, yet under 1% in naive cells.

This clonotype was picked up a small number of times. Antigen specificity is unknown. Per the germline V gene, CDR1 is LGHNT and CDR2 is FRNRAP. This CDR3 contains 12 residues. J was trimmed by 7 bases and V by 4 bases; bases with no gene match: 3. One entry per CDR3 protein, called by TCRdb with MiXCR from the PCR reads. The sample has 400,000 to 600,000 distinct CDR3 sequences, roughly a fifth seen once. This clonotype was sampled from a human donor in good health. Some libraries in this study had Jurkat cell RNA spiked in. Sequenced input: naive CD8+ T cells from blood, with Jurkat cell RNA spiked in. Subset here: FACS-sorted CD8+CD4-CCR7+CD45RA+ naive T cells. The chain couples TRBV12-5 to TRBJ1-1; 7 positions match TRBD1. This CDR3 reads CASGWGTVEAFF. CDR3 nucleotides: TGTGCTAGTGGTTGGGGGACAGTTGAAGCTTTCTTT.